This paragraph covers one TCR beta chain sequence. Only in-frame clones appear in the TCRdb table, and some are missing; sequencing was by immunoSEQ multiplex PCR. The table shows roughly 6,100 clones, with roughly 80% occurring only once. This sample was included in a study of immune evolution from preneoplasia to lung adenocarcinoma. Germline CDR1 SQVTM, CDR2 ANQGSEA. The CDR3 consists of 15 residues. The junction had 8 bases not matched to a gene; V was cut back by 8 bases and J by 1 base. The sequencing sample was made of FFPE adjacent normal lung tissue. This rearrangement joins TRBV29-1 to TRBJ2-5, with TRBD1 matching over 12 bases. The clonotype originates from an older donor with lung adenocarcinoma. This CDR3 is CSSRGTGGSQETQYF. CDR3 nucleotides: TGCAGCTCTCGAGGGACAGGGGGCAGCCAAGAGACCCAGTACTTC.